The 14 T cell receptor beta chains below were found in one sample sequenced in a study of CD8 T cells in ankylosing spondylitis. Each CDR3 protein is one row after TCRdb ran MiXCR on the 5' RACE reads. The profile shows about 96,000 distinct CDR3 sequences, 25% to 35% of them singletons. Source material: blood, either unsorted or a sorted T cell fraction (not recorded which). All receptors come from a male donor with ankylosing spondylitis or in good health (not recorded which).

The chain carries TRBV12-3 or TRBV12-4 and TRBJ2-3; 7 bases agree with TRBD1. Trimming cost V 5 bases and J 2 bases; bases outside gene matches: 4. The CDR3 totals 14 residues. The CDR3 nucleotides read TGTGCCAGCAGTCCGGGACAGACCACAGATACGCAGTATTTT. Residues: CASSPGQTTDTQYF.

There are many counts of this clonotype. The J gene is TRBJ2-3, the V gene TRBV12-3 or TRBV12-4; 9 nucleotides align to TRBD1. This CDR3 has 15 amino acids. Trimming took 1 base from V and 5 from J; bases not matched to a gene: 4. The CDR3 here is CASSLGGTGLDTQYF. The CDR3 DNA sequence: TGTGCCAGCAGTTTAGGCGGGACAGGGCTAGATACGCAGTATTTT.

Many counts were recorded for this clonotype. This rearrangement joins TRBV20-1 to TRBJ2-1; 12 nucleotides align to TRBD2. The CDR3 contains 16 residues. Losses at the gene ends were 7 bases for V and 0 bases for J; bases not matched to a gene: 7. Germline V CDR1 and CDR2: DFQATT, SNEGSKA (reference sequence). The CDR3, as DNA: TGCAGTGTAGAACTAGCGGGGGGTCTCTCCTACAATGAGCAGTTCTTC. Protein product: CSVELAGGLSYNEQFF.

This clonotype has only a few counts. This chain joins TRBV7-9 and TRBJ2-7; D call uncertain. This CDR3 has 12 amino acids. Germline V gives CDR1 SEHNR, CDR2 FQNEAQ (reference sequence). V dropped 1 base and J dropped 3 bases, with 4 bases sitting between them. CDR3 bases: TGTGCCAGCAGCTTAGTTGACTACGAGCAGTACTTC. It encodes CASSLVDYEQYF.

The V gene is TRBV6-1, the J gene TRBJ1-2; 9 nucleotides match TRBD1. J was trimmed by 4 bases and V by 6 bases; bases with no gene match: 6. This CDR3 spans 14 amino acids. Germline CDR1 is MNHNS and CDR2 is SASEGT. The CDR3 DNA is TGTGCCAGCAGACGGGACAGGGCAGTCTATGGCTACACCTTC. It encodes CASRRDRAVYGYTF.

This clonotype has just one count. The gene calls are TRBV3-1 and TRBJ2-1, with 8 positions matching TRBD1. The CDR3 extends over 17 amino acids. The ends lost 8 bases at V and 5 bases at J; junction bases unmatched: 17. Germline V gene sequence: CDR1 LGHDT, CDR2 YNNKEL (reference sequence). The CDR3 DNA sequence: TGTGCCAGCTCCCAAGATCACCGACAGGGGCTTAACAATGAGCAGTTCTTC. This codes for CASSQDHRQGLNNEQFF.

For this clonotype: A much larger clone is a single base away; this may be a read error. The V and J genes are TRBV20-1 and TRBJ2-5, with a tentative D call TRBD2 (5 bases). Germline CDR1 DFQATT, CDR2 SNEGSKA (reference sequence). The CDR3 has 11 amino acids. Trimming stripped 3 bases from V and 3 bases from J, with 5 bases between. This CDR3 reads CSASGEETQYF. Written as DNA, the CDR3 is TGCAGTGCTAGCGGGGAAGAGACCCAGTACTTC.

This clonotype has more than one count but fewer than ten. The V call is TRBV10-3, the J call TRBJ1-2; the D gene is possibly TRBD1 (5 bases). Germline CDR1 ENHRY, CDR2 SYGVKD. The germline V and J ends were trimmed by 7 bases and 5 bases, with 14 bases remaining between them. The CDR3 totals 13 residues. DNA for the CDR3: TGTGCCATCACAGACAGCGGAGGATATGGCTACACCTTC. It codes for CAITDSGGYGYTF.

For the CDR3, the DNA is TGTGCCACGGGGACAGGGGACAACCACGAGCAGTACTTC. Amino acids: CATGTGDNHEQYF. The chain carries TRBV2 and TRBJ2-7, with TRBD1 matching over 10 bases. Germline values: CDR1 SNHLY, CDR2 FYNNEI. J gave up 5 bases and V 10 bases, and 8 bases lay outside the gene matches. This CDR3 is built from 13 residues.

The V call is TRBV7-6, the J call TRBJ1-3; no clear D. The CDR3 extends over 16 amino acids. Germline assignment: CDR1 SGHVS and CDR2 FNYEAQ. V was trimmed by 4 bases and J by 0 bases, leaving 13 bases between them. CDR3 region: CASSSGVPLSGNTIYF. CDR3 in DNA: TGTGCCAGCAGCTCCGGGGTGCCTCTCTCTGGAAACACCATATATTTT.

This clonotype has at least ten counts. This sequence joins TRBV12-3 or TRBV12-4 and TRBJ2-1; TRBD1 aligns across 12 bases. There are 15 residues in the CDR3. The V and J ends lost 2 bases and 9 bases, in that order; junction bases with no gene match: 5. This chain's CDR3 is CASSLMGQGAIEQFF. CDR3 sequence (DNA): TGTGCCAGCAGTTTAATGGGACAGGGGGCTATTGAGCAGTTCTTC.

J is TRBJ2-5 and V is TRBV20-1; 10 bases match TRBD1. The CDR3 runs 13 residues. Germline CDR1 is DFQATT and CDR2 is SNEGSKA (reference sequence). The J segment lost 5 bases and the V segment lost 6 bases, leaving 6 bases of the junction unmatched. Written as DNA, the CDR3 is TGCAGTGCCCGGGACAGGGGTTGGGAGACCCAGTACTTC. This translates into CSARDRGWETQYF.

The CDR3: CASSPGTGPRSPLHF. CDR3 sequence (DNA): TGTGCCAGCAGTCCCGGGACAGGGCCTCGTTCACCCCTCCACTTT. The chain uses TRBV6-1 and TRBJ1-6, with TRBD1 identical over 9 bases. The germline V gene has CDR1 MNHNS and CDR2 SASEGT. V was pared by 5 bases and J by 9 bases, with 8 bases of the junction left unmatched. The CDR3 loop spans 15 amino acids.

In DNA form, the CDR3 reads TGTGCCAGCAGCTTATTTGCGGGAGGGCTAGGCGGGGAGCTGTTTTTT. It yields the protein CASSLFAGGLGGELFF. This chain links TRBV7-3 with TRBJ2-2, with TRBD2 matching over 9 bases. Germline trimming cut 2 bases from V and 7 bases from J; bases unmatched to any gene: 8. The CDR3 runs to 16 residues. Germline CDR1 SGHTA, CDR2 FQGTGA.